Listed below are T cell receptor beta chains from one sample, sequenced in a study of kidney transplant recipient with SARS-CoV-2 infection. TCRdb independently ran MiXCR on the reads; one entry per CDR3 protein. The table has 200,000 to 250,000 distinct CDR3 sequences, 29% seen once. The sequenced sample was a blood sample, obtained at baseline and on day 111 from a kidney transplant recipient. Receptors originate from a male patient between 25 and 39 years old who had COVID-19 and was a kidney transplant recipient. Some T cells may trace back to the graft donor. CDR3s include the opening cysteine and the closing phenylalanine or tryptophan. The order of the fields is clone size, V gene, D gene, J gene, CDR3 protein, CDR3 DNA. The D gene is left open where the match is weak. A clone size is listed for some rows: how often the clone was seen (once, few, many), or a class if it is expanded.

many	TRBV30	TRBD1	TRBJ1-2	CAWSVGTAYGYTF	TGTGCCTGGAGTGTGGGGACAGCCTATGGCTACACCTTC
-	TRBV24-1	-	TRBJ2-3	CATPPPNRDTDTQYF	TGTGCCACCCCCCCCCCGAACAGGGACACAGATACGCAGTATTTT
many	TRBV27	-	TRBJ2-7	CASSFNRARSSYEQYF	TGTGCCAGCAGTTTTAACAGGGCCCGTAGCTCCTACGAGCAGTACTTC
few	TRBV9	-	TRBJ1-1	CASSNYLGGGDWAEAFF	TGTGCCAGCAGCAATTACCTTGGGGGCGGCGACTGGGCTGAAGCTTTCTTT
many	TRBV6-4	TRBD2	TRBJ2-5	CASSVTSGSGETQYF	TGTGCCAGCAGTGTAACTAGCGGGAGCGGGGAGACCCAGTACTTC
many	TRBV3-1	-	TRBJ2-2	CASSVQYPISGLTGELFF	TGTGCCAGCAGCGTTCAGTATCCCATTTCAGGCTTGACCGGGGAGCTGTTTTTT
many	TRBV3-1	-	TRBJ1-5	CASSQGPGGQPQHF	TGTGCCAGCAGCCAAGGTCCGGGGGGTCAGCCCCAGCATTTT
many	TRBV5-8	TRBD1	TRBJ2-7	CASSKDRVSSYEQYF	TGTGCCAGCAGCAAGGACAGGGTAAGCTCCTACGAGCAGTACTTC
many	TRBV6-5	-	TRBJ1-2	CASSQLGSMRKTYGYTF	TGTGCCAGCAGTCAACTAGGCTCTATGCGAAAGACCTATGGCTACACCTTC
many	TRBV12-3/TRBV12-4	TRBD1	TRBJ2-7	CASSLSGQAGSEQYF	TGTGCCAGCAGTTTATCCGGACAGGCGGGCTCCGAGCAGTACTTC
many	TRBV2	-	TRBJ1-2	CASCGGDPPYGYTF	TGTGCCAGCTGCGGGGGAGATCCCCCCTATGGCTACACCTTC
-	TRBV3-1	-	TRBJ2-2	CASSKRVPISGLTGELFF	TGTGCCAGCAGCAAACGAGTTCCCATTTCAGGCTTGACCGGGGAGCTGTTTTTT
many	TRBV27	-	TRBJ1-2	CASSFSHRGGYTF	TGTGCCAGCAGTTTTAGCCACCGAGGGGGCTACACCTTC
many	TRBV6-8	-	TRBJ2-5	CASRGGGTQYF	TGTGCCAGCAGAGGGGGAGGGACCCAGTACTTC
many	TRBV5-3	-	TRBJ1-2	CARSERVVRKTYGYTF	TGTGCCAGAAGTGAGAGAGTGGTGAGAAAGACCTATGGCTACACCTTC
-	TRBV20-1	TRBD1	TRBJ2-1	CSASSRAGGNYNEQSF	TGCAGTGCTAGTTCTCGGGCAGGGGGAAACTACAATGAGCAGTCCTTC
many	TRBV5-3	-	TRBJ1-2	CARLHSVVRKTYGYTF	TGTGCCAGACTGCATTCAGTGGTGAGAAAGACCTATGGCTACACCTTC
many	TRBV20-1	TRBD1	TRBJ2-7	CSAREPGTDNSYEQYF	TGCAGTGCTAGAGAACCCGGGACAGACAACTCCTACGAGCAGTACTTC
many	TRBV9	TRBD1	TRBJ1-2	CASSVGTGISNYGYTF	TGTGCCAGCAGCGTAGGGACAGGGATCTCTAACTATGGCTACACCTTC
many	TRBV5-1	-	TRBJ2-5	CASSLEGVLGTQYF	TGCGCCAGCAGTCTGGAAGGTGTGCTAGGGACCCAGTACTTC
few	TRBV3-1	-	TRBJ2-2	CASSIRSPISGLTGELFF	TGTGCCAGCAGCATTCGGAGTCCCATTTCAGGCTTGACCGGGGAGCTGTTTTTT
many	TRBV30	-	TRBJ1-2	CAWSVQDGYGYTF	TGTGCCTGGAGTGTACAGGACGGCTATGGCTACACCTTC
few	TRBV5-8	TRBD1	TRBJ2-1	CASSLGTGANEQFF	TGTGCCAGCAGCTTAGGGACAGGGGCAAATGAGCAGTTCTTC
many	TRBV6-5	-	TRBJ1-2	CASSSTGGNRGYTF	TGTGCCAGCAGCTCCACGGGAGGAAACAGGGGCTACACCTTC
many	TRBV4-1	-	TRBJ2-4	CASSPWDEYVQYF	TGCGCCAGCAGCCCCTGGGACGAATATGTTCAGTACTTC
many	TRBV12-3/TRBV12-4	-	TRBJ2-7	CASRDRGHEQYF	TGTGCCAGCAGGGATAGGGGCCACGAGCAGTACTTC
-	TRBV12-3/TRBV12-4	TRBD1	TRBJ2-3	CASSRGGTGVTDTQYF	TGTGCCAGCAGTCGCGGGGGGACAGGGGTGACAGATACGCAGTATTTT
many	TRBV6-2/TRBV6-3	TRBD1	TRBJ1-5	CASRRRQGINQPQHF	TGTGCCAGCAGAAGAAGACAGGGTATCAATCAGCCCCAGCATTTT
many	TRBV7-3	-	TRBJ2-5	CASSSQGRETQYF	TGTGCCAGCAGCTCACAGGGGAGGGAGACCCAGTACTTC